These 20 T cell receptor beta chains were all obtained from the same sample, sequenced in a study of cytomegalovirus exposure and HLA in healthy donors. Primers: 60 Vbeta forward and 13 Jbeta reverse. Sequencing was performed with immunoSEQ multiplex PCR; in TCRdb, only in-frame clones are kept and a portion is missing. The table records about 160,000 clones, less than 85% of them present only once. Sequencing input: PBMCs. These receptors were collected from a man aged 45 to 65 in good health and CMV-seropositive.

The chain joins TRBV9 to TRBJ2-2; D not certain. The CDR3 is 14 amino acids. CDR1 and CDR2 from the germline V gene are SGDLS and YYNGEE. Trimming left V 0 bases short and J 4 bases short, with 7 bases between. The CDR3 spells CASSVAQFTGELFF. The CDR3 DNA follows: TGTGCCAGCAGCGTAGCCCAGTTCACCGGGGAGCTGTTTTTT. The full variable domain, in which reference TRBV9 and TRBJ2-2 provide the parts outside the CDR3, is DSGVTQTPKHLITATGQRVTLRCSPRSGDLSVYWYQQSLDQGLQFLIQYYNGEERAKGNILERFSAQQFPDLHSELNLSSLELGDSALYFCASSVAQFTGELFFGEGSRLTVL.

V and J are TRBV7-9 and TRBJ2-5; 9 nucleotides line up with TRBD1. The CDR3 is 15 amino acids. Germline V gives CDR1 SEHNR, CDR2 FQNEAQ (reference sequence). The trim removed 4 bases at V and 11 bases at J, leaving 14 bases unmatched. The CDR3, as DNA: TGTGCCAGCAGCTCGGGACAGGGTGGGTTTGAAGAGCAGTACTTC. Translating gives CASSSGQGGFEEQYF.

This clone was counted a single time. The V and J genes are TRBV7-9 and TRBJ1-2; TRBD1 aligns across 10 bases. The CDR3 length is 14 residues. Per germline, CDR1 SEHNR and CDR2 FQNEAQ (reference sequence). The V segment lost 4 bases and the J segment 8 bases; nucleotides outside the gene matches: 7. CDR3 DNA: TGTGCCAGCAGCTCCTCCGGGACAGGGGTCGGCTACACCTTC. Protein sequence: CASSSSGTGVGYTF.

V and J are TRBV7-2 and TRBJ2-7; a possible D gene is TRBD2 (6 bases). Trimming pared 1 base from V and 0 bases from J, leaving 16 bases between. Looked up from germline, CDR1 is SGHTA and CDR2 is FQGNSA. The CDR3 covers 17 residues. The CDR3 DNA sequence: TGTGCCAGCAGCTTAGTAGCTAGCGAATCGAGCTCCTACGAGCAGTACTTC. It yields the protein CASSLVASESSSYEQYF.

The chain is built from TRBV5-1 and TRBJ1-6; D unresolved. The germline CDR1 and CDR2 sequences are SGHRS and YFSETQ. CDR3 size: 15 residues. Trimming shortened V by 0 bases and J by 6 bases, and 10 bases separated the two germline ends. CDR3 in amino acids: CASSLGQESNSPLHF. CDR3 sequence (DNA): TGCGCCAGCAGCTTGGGCCAGGAATCTAATTCACCCCTCCACTTT.

The V and J genes are TRBV6-6 and TRBJ2-2; D might be TRBD2 (5 bases). Trimming removed 2 bases from V and 1 base from J, with 5 bases in between. Germline V CDR1 and CDR2: MNHNY, SVGAGI (reference sequence). CDR3 length equals 14 residues. The CDR3 loop is CASSYRGNTGELFF. The CDR3 DNA reads as TGTGCCAGCAGTTACCGGGGGAACACCGGGGAGCTGTTTTTT.

The chain joins TRBV9 to TRBJ2-1, with 9 bases matching TRBD2. Germline CDR1 is SGDLS and CDR2 is YYNGEE. V was clipped by 2 bases and J by 2 bases; unmatched bases: 2. The CDR3 consists of 15 residues. The CDR3 reads CASSVAGGPYNEQFF. In DNA form, the CDR3 reads TGTGCCAGCAGCGTCGCGGGGGGGCCCTACAATGAGCAGTTCTTC.

This sequence joins TRBV7-9 and TRBJ2-7, with TRBD2 identical over 11 bases. V gave up 8 bases and J gave up 5 bases; unmatched junction bases: 11. Germline CDR1 reads SEHNR; CDR2 reads FQNEAQ (reference sequence). The CDR3 covers 15 residues. CDR3 in DNA: TGTGCCAGCGGGATAGCGGGAGGGCCTACCCACGAGCAGTACTTC. Protein product: CASGIAGGPTHEQYF.

This clone was recorded once. This chain uses TRBV6-4 with TRBJ2-3; TRBD2 might be the D (6 bases). The CDR3 consists of 15 residues. Trimming pared 2 bases from V and 7 bases from J, leaving 16 bases between. Germline V gene sequence: CDR1 MRHNA, CDR2 SNTAGT. CDR3 in DNA: TGTGCCAGCAGTGACGGTGCGGGAACGGCTAATACGCAGTATTTT. Residues: CASSDGAGTANTQYF.

The chain carries TRBV14 and TRBJ1-2, with D uncertain. CDR1 SGHDN and CDR2 FVKESK come from the germline V gene. Trimming pared 2 bases from V and 2 bases from J, leaving 6 bases between. This CDR3 region has 13 residues. This CDR3 is CASSQSRNYGYTF. The CDR3, as DNA: TGTGCCAGCAGCCAAAGCCGGAACTATGGCTACACCTTC.

This rearrangement joins TRBV6-5 to TRBJ1-2, with 8 positions matching TRBD1. CDR3 length: 15 amino acids. The J segment lost 4 bases and the V segment lost 0 bases, leaving 4 bases of the junction unmatched. Germline CDR1 MNHEY, CDR2 SVGAGI. The CDR3 DNA is TGTGCCAGCAGTTACTCGCAGGGGGCAAGCTATGGCTACACCTTC. It is translated as CASSYSQGASYGYTF.

The chain is built from TRBV15 and TRBJ2-5; tentative D call: TRBD1 (5 bases). Germline V gene data show CDR1 as LNHNV and CDR2 as YYDKDF (reference sequence). This CDR3 contains 15 residues. Trimming cost V 0 bases and J 4 bases, with 12 bases left between them. The CDR3 spells CATSRDRGRAETQYF. Written as DNA, the CDR3 is TGTGCCACCAGCAGAGATCGTGGCAGGGCAGAGACCCAGTACTTC.

CDR3 residues: CSVESDSSYEQYF. The CDR3 DNA sequence: TGCAGCGTTGAGTCGGACAGCTCCTACGAGCAGTACTTC. The V call is TRBV29-1, the J call TRBJ2-5, with D maybe TRBD1 (6 bases). The end of the DNA fits TRBJ2-7 better, so the J call may be wrong. The CDR3 spans 13 residues. Germline V CDR1 and CDR2: SQVTM, ANQGSEA.

The rearrangement links TRBV6-5 to TRBJ1-1; 9 nucleotides agree with TRBD1. J was trimmed by 11 bases and V by 7 bases; bases with no gene match: 17. This CDR3 spans 15 amino acids. The germline V gene encodes CDR1 MNHEY and CDR2 SVGAGI. CDR3 sequence (DNA): TGTGCCAGCAAGAGGACAGGGGTTGATTTCCGCGGGGCTTTCTTT. Encoded protein: CASKRTGVDFRGAFF.

The V call is TRBV28, the J call TRBJ2-3; 11 bases line up with TRBD2. The junction had 6 bases not matched to a gene; V was cut back by 5 bases and J by 5 bases. The CDR3 length is 15 residues. Germline-derived CDR1 and CDR2 are MDHEN and SYDVKM. CDR3 residues: CASSILAGAGDTQYF. The CDR3 DNA is TGTGCCAGCAGTATACTAGCGGGAGCAGGAGATACGCAGTATTTT.

The V call is TRBV9, the J call TRBJ2-1, with 8 positions matching TRBD2. The CDR3 is made up of 17 amino acids. J was trimmed by 4 bases and V by 0 bases; bases with no gene match: 9. Germline CDR1 reads SGDLS; CDR2 reads YYNGEE. The CDR3 reads CASSVAVAGSSYNEQFF. For the CDR3, the DNA is TGTGCCAGCAGCGTAGCGGTAGCGGGAAGCTCGTACAATGAGCAGTTCTTC.

CDR3 loop: CASSDGRLYGYTF. CDR3 in DNA: TGTGCCAGCAGTGACGGCAGGCTCTATGGCTACACCTTC. The chain uses TRBV6-1 and TRBJ1-2; D is undetermined. The CDR3 has 13 residues. Germline V gene data show CDR1 as MNHNS and CDR2 as SASEGT. Trimming took 3 bases from V and 4 from J, leaving 9 bases between them.

The DNA for the CDR3 is TGTGTCACGCTTAAAGTAGCGGGAGAGGGAGAGACCCAGTACTTC. Protein product: CVTLKVAGEGETQYF. The chain is built from TRBV6-5 and TRBJ2-5; 9 bases agree with TRBD2. The CDR3 runs 15 residues. Per germline, CDR1 MNHEY and CDR2 SVGAGI.

This clone was observed once. The chain has TRBV5-1 and TRBJ2-1; 12 bases are shared with TRBD2. V gave up 4 bases and J gave up 0 bases; unmatched junction bases: 11. This CDR3 has 19 amino acids. Germline-derived CDR1 and CDR2 are SGHRS and YFSETQ. This CDR3 is CASSATGTSGRSSYNEQFF. For the CDR3, the DNA is TGCGCCAGCAGCGCGACCGGGACTAGCGGGCGTAGCTCCTACAATGAGCAGTTCTTC.

This sequence joins TRBV28 and TRBJ2-7; 8 bases are shared with TRBD1. CDR3 length equals 14 residues. V was clipped by 1 base and J by 2 bases; unmatched bases: 1. CDR1 is MDHEN, CDR2 SYDVKM, per germline. Here the CDR3 reads CASSLSGGTYEQYF. For the CDR3, the DNA is TGTGCCAGCAGTTTATCAGGGGGCACCTACGAGCAGTACTTC. Drawing the rest from reference TRBV28 and TRBJ2-7, the complete variable domain is DVKVTQSSRYLVKRTGEKVFLECVQDMDHENMFWYRQDPGLGLRLIYFSYDVKMKEKGDIPEGYSVSREKKERFSLILESASTNQTSMYLCASSLSGGTYEQYFGPGTRLTVT.